The 15 T cell receptor beta chains in this list originate from one sample, sequenced in a study of T cells expressing NK-cell markers. TCRdb reworked the 5' RACE reads into one entry per CDR3 protein, no DNA. The sample has a few hundred thousand distinct CDR3 sequences. Sequenced: blood T cells: a sorted CD56 or NKG2C T cell subset, CD4+ or CD8+ T cells, or bulk PBMC T cells (not recorded which). These receptors all stem from a man aged 18-75 years in good health.

The CDR3 protein is CASSPSGRSNMAYEQYF. The chain joins TRBV27 to TRBJ2-7. Germline lookup yields CDR1 MNHEY and CDR2 SMNVEV (reference sequence). The CDR3 is made up of 17 amino acids.

J is TRBJ1-6 and V is TRBV6-1; lacking DNA, the TRBD1 call made by TCRdb goes unchecked. This CDR3 has 16 amino acids. Germline loops: CDR1 MNHNS, CDR2 SASEGT. CDR3 sequence: CASSIGQGAYNSPLHF.

This chain uses TRBV29-1 with TRBJ1-2; as DNA is missing, the TRBD1 call by TCRdb cannot be tested. CDR3 size: 13 residues. CDR1 and CDR2 from the germline V gene are SQVTM and ANQGSEA. The CDR3 loop is CSVEGQGVFGYTF.

The CDR3 sequence: CASSPGWSNQPQHF. This chain connects TRBV5-1 to TRBJ1-5; the D call from TCRdb, TRBD1, cannot be confirmed without DNA. CDR3 length: 14 residues. Germline CDR1 reads SGHRS; CDR2 reads YFSETQ. The full variable domain, its missing parts supplied by reference TRBV5-1 and TRBJ1-5, is KAGVTQTPRYLIKTRGQQVTLSCSPISGHRSVSWYQQTPGQGLQFLFEYFSETQRNKGNFPGRFSGRQFSNSRSEMNVSTLELGDSALYLCASSPGWSNQPQHFGDGTRLSIL.

The CDR3 region is CATSDKPGTVPYEQYF. The chain is built from TRBV24-1 and TRBJ2-7; no DNA is available, so the TRBD1 call from TCRdb remains unchecked. Germline V lookup: CDR1 KGHDR, CDR2 SFDVKD. The CDR3 contains 16 residues.

V usage is TRBV19 and J usage is TRBJ2-2; lacking DNA, the TRBD2 call made by TCRdb goes unchecked. Germline loops: CDR1 LNHDA, CDR2 SQIVND (reference sequence). This CDR3 is built from 18 residues. CDR3 residues: CASSNSRTSSGGTGELFF.

CDR3 protein: CASRPTSGGSTDTQYF. V gene TRBV6-1 combines with J gene TRBJ2-3; there is no DNA to check the TCRdb D call of TRBD2. The CDR3 spans 16 residues. Germline assignment: CDR1 MNHNS and CDR2 SASEGT.

The rearrangement joins TRBV5-1 to TRBJ2-3; the D call from TCRdb, TRBD1, cannot be confirmed without DNA. This CDR3 region has 15 residues. CDR1 is SGHRS, CDR2 YFSETQ, per germline. The CDR3 loop is CASSSPVEGANTQYF.

J is TRBJ1-5 and V is TRBV7-2. CDR3 length: 11 residues. Per germline, CDR1 SGHTA and CDR2 FQGNSA. CDR3 residues: CASRGLGPQHF.

The genes are TRBV21-1 and TRBJ1-4; TCRdb lists TRBD1, though no DNA is available to test this call. TRBV21-1 counts as a pseudogene. The CDR3 has 18 residues. CDR3 sequence reads: CASSKGADRNTTNEKLFF.

The chain recombines TRBV6-1 with TRBJ2-7; as DNA is missing, the TRBD1 call by TCRdb cannot be tested. The CDR3 consists of 16 residues. Germline-derived CDR1 and CDR2 are MNHNS and SASEGT. CDR3: CASSAHQPGGIREQYF.

This chain joins TRBV7-3 and TRBJ2-3; TCRdb indicates TRBD2, and absent DNA this call remains unverified. Germline-derived CDR1 and CDR2 are SGHTA and FQGTGA. This CDR3 is 12 amino acids long. CDR3 region: CASSPTSGAQYF.

The chain links TRBV19 to TRBJ2-3; the TCRdb call, TRBD1, lacks DNA for checking. Looked up from germline, CDR1 is LNHDA and CDR2 is SQIVND (reference sequence). This CDR3 has 12 residues. The CDR3 loop reads CASSTQGNTQYF.

This chain links TRBV5-1 with TRBJ2-1; TCRdb gives TRBD2 as the D gene, but with no DNA this cannot be confirmed. The CDR3 length is 15 residues. Germline CDR1 SGHRS, CDR2 YFSETQ. CDR3: CASRSSSGGMNEQFF. The variable domain in full, with the rest retrieved from reference TRBV5-1 and TRBJ2-1, is KAGVTQTPRYLIKTRGQQVTLSCSPISGHRSVSWYQQTPGQGLQFLFEYFSETQRNKGNFPGRFSGRQFSNSRSEMNVSTLELGDSALYLCASRSSSGGMNEQFFGPGTRLTVL.

The J gene is TRBJ2-7, the V gene TRBV12-3 or TRBV12-4; the D gene TCRdb calls, TRBD1, cannot be checked with no DNA. The CDR3 is 11 amino acids. CDR3: CASSRVSEQYF.